Listed here are 10 T cell receptor beta chains from one sample, sequenced in a study of CD8 T cells in ankylosing spondylitis. In TCRdb, the 5' RACE reads were re-called with MiXCR into one record per CDR3 protein. The sample has about 250,000 distinct CDR3 sequences; 30% to 35% are singletons. Sequenced sample: blood, either unsorted or a sorted T cell fraction (not recorded which). These receptors were taken from a male donor with ankylosing spondylitis or in good health (not recorded which).

This clonotype was detected ten times or more. The chain carries TRBV29-1 and TRBJ2-5; possibly TRBD1 or TRBD2 for D (5 bases each). Germline V gene sequence: CDR1 SQVTM, CDR2 ANQGSEA. V lost 6 bases and J lost 2, with 13 bases in between. The CDR3 length is 13 residues. CDR3 amino acids: CSVGRERQETQYF. CDR3 coding DNA: TGCAGCGTGGGACGGGAACGACAAGAGACCCAGTACTTC. The full variable domain, its missing parts supplied by reference TRBV29-1 and TRBJ2-5, is SAVISQKPSRDICQRGTSLTIQCQVDSQVTMMFWYRQQPGQSLTLIATANQGSEATYESGFVIDKFPISRPNLTFSTLTVSNMSPEDSSIYLCSVGRERQETQYFGPGTRLLVL.

The gene calls are TRBV12-3 or TRBV12-4 and TRBJ2-1, with a possible D match to TRBD2 (5 bases). With 1 base removed from V and 10 bases from J, the gap between germline ends came to 20 bases. CDR3 length equals 16 residues. The CDR3 DNA is TGTGCCAGCAGTTTAGTAGGCGGCCCTACCGGCGGGGAGCAGTTCTTC. It yields the protein CASSLVGGPTGGEQFF.

This clonotype has just a few counts. V usage is TRBV7-9 and J usage is TRBJ2-7; D unresolved. CDR1 is SEHNR and CDR2 is FQNEAQ in the germline V gene (reference sequence). The CDR3 contains 14 residues. Trimming cost V 1 base and J 1 base, with 8 bases left between them. This CDR3 is CASSLVGGSYEQYF. CDR3 DNA sequence: TGTGCCAGCAGCTTAGTTGGCGGTTCCTACGAGCAGTACTTC.

This rearrangement joins TRBV12-3 or TRBV12-4 to TRBJ1-2; 8 bases are shared with TRBD1. Unmatched junction bases numbered 11, after V lost 6 bases and J lost 8 bases. The CDR3 is made up of 14 amino acids. The CDR3 sequence: CASSPPDRAGGYTF. Written as DNA, the CDR3 is TGTGCCAGCAGCCCACCGGACAGGGCTGGAGGCTACACCTTC.

There are a few counts of this clonotype. CDR3 residues: CASSLVFVVDEQFF. The DNA of the CDR3 is TGCGCCAGCAGCTTGGTATTTGTGGTCGATGAGCAGTTCTTC. This sequence joins TRBV5-1 and TRBJ2-1; D ambiguous. V was cut by 0 bases and J by 8 bases, with 12 bases left in between. The CDR3 totals 14 residues. The germline CDR1 and CDR2 sequences are SGHRS and YFSETQ.

The chain is built from TRBV21-1 and TRBJ2-2; the table's D call TRBD1 went unverified against the DNA. TRBV21-1 is a pseudogene locus. The CDR3 is 12 residues long. CDR3 DNA sequence: TGTGCCAGCATGGGGGACACCGGGGAGCTGTTTTTT. Translation: CASMGDTGELFF.

This chain links TRBV5-1 with TRBJ2-5, with 7 bases lining up with TRBD2. This CDR3 contains 14 residues. J lost 3 bases, V lost 2 bases, and 4 bases had no gene match. Germline CDR1 reads SGHRS; CDR2 reads YFSETQ. Written as DNA, the CDR3 is TGCGCCAGCAGCTTTATGGGAGGGGAAGAGACCCAGTACTTC. Protein product: CASSFMGGEETQYF.

This clonotype was detected only a few times. The V and J genes are TRBV6-6 and TRBJ2-5; maybe TRBD2 (5 bases). V was pared by 7 bases and J by 4 bases, with 10 bases between. In germline, CDR1 is MNHNY, CDR2 SVGAGI (reference sequence). The CDR3 contains 12 residues. CDR3 bases: TGTGCCAGCAATCAGGACTCAGAGACCCAGTACTTC. It encodes CASNQDSETQYF.

This clonotype has just a few counts. This sequence joins TRBV20-1 and TRBJ2-3; D gene uncertain. The CDR3 is 13 residues long. Trimming pared 5 bases from V and 3 bases from J, leaving 12 bases between. CDR1 DFQATT and CDR2 SNEGSKA come from the germline V gene (reference sequence). The CDR3 loop is CSAALYLTDTQYF. The CDR3 coding sequence is TGCAGTGCTGCACTTTACCTTACAGATACGCAGTATTTT.

In its sample, this clonotype was seen once. The V gene is TRBV5-1, the J gene TRBJ1-5, with D unresolved. CDR1 and CDR2 (germline): SGHRS, YFSETQ. V was clipped by 3 bases and J by 12 bases, with 4 bases between them. The CDR3 runs 9 residues. The CDR3 nucleotides are TGCGCCAGCAGCTGGCTCCAGCATTTT. It codes for CASSWLQHF.